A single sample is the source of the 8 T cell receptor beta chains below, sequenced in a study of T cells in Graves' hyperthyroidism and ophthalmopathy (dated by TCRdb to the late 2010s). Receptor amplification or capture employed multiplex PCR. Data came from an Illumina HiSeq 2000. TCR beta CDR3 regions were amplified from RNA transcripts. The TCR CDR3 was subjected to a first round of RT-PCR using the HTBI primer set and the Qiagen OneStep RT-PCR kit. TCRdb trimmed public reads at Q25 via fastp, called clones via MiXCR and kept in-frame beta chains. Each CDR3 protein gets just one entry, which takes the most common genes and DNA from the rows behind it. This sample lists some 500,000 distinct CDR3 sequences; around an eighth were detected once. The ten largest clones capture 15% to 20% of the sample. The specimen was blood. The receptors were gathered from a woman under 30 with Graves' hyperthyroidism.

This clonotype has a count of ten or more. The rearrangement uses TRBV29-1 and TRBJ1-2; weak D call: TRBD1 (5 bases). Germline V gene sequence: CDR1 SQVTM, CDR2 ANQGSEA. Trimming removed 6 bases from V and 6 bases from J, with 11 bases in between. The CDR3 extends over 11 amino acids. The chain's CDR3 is CSVRTLDGYTF. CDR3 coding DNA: TGCAGCGTCCGGACATTGGATGGCTACACCTTC. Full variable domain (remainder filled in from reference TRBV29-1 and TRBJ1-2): SAVISQKPSRDICQRGTSLTIQCQVDSQVTMMFWYRQQPGQSLTLIATANQGSEATYESGFVIDKFPISRPNLTFSTLTVSNMSPEDSSIYLCSVRTLDGYTFGSGTRLTVV.

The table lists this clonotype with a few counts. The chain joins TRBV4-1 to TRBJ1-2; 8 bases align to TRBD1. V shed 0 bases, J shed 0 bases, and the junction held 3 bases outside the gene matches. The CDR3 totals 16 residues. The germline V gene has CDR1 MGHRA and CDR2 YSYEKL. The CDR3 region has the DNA TGCGCCAGCAGCCAAGATACAGGGGGAACTAACTATGGCTACACCTTC. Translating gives CASSQDTGGTNYGYTF.

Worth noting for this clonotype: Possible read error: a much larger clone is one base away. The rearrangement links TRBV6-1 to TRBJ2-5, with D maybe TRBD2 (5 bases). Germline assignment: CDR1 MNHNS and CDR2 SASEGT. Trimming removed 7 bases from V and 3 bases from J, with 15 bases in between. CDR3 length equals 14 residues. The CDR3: CASNDRVGKETQYF. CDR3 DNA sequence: TGTGCCAGCAACGACCGGGTCGGGAAAGAGACCCAGTACTTC.

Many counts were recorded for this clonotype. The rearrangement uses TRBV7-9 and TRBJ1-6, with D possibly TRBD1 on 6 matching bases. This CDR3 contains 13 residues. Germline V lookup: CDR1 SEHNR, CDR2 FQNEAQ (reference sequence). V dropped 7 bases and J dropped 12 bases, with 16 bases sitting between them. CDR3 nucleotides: TGTGCCAGCACCCCCGGGACACGCGGACCCCTCCACTTT. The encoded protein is CASTPGTRGPLHF.

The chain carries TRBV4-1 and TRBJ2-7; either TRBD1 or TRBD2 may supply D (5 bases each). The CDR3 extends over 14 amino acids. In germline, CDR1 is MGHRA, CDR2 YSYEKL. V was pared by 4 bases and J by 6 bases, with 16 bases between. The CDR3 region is CASSRPGSRGEQYF. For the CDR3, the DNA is TGCGCCAGCAGCCGGCCGGGATCTAGGGGCGAGCAGTACTTC.

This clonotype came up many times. The CDR3 region has the DNA TGCAGCGTTGAGTCGGACATGAACACTGAAGCTTTCTTT. Its protein is CSVESDMNTEAFF. The chain combines TRBV29-1 with TRBJ1-1, with D possibly TRBD1 on 5 matching bases. Germline values: CDR1 SQVTM, CDR2 ANQGSEA. The CDR3 runs 13 residues. V lost 3 bases to trimming and J lost 0 bases, with 8 bases between them.

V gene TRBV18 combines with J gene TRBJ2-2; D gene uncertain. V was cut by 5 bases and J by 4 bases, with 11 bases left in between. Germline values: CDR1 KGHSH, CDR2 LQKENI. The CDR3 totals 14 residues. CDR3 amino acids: CASSFASGTGELFF. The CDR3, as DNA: TGTGCCAGCTCATTTGCCTCGGGCACCGGGGAGCTGTTTTTT.

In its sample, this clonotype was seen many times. CDR3 nucleotide sequence: TGTGCCAGCAGGTGGGACGGGAGCTCGACGGATACGCAGTATTTT. This encodes CASRWDGSSTDTQYF. V and J are TRBV6-1 and TRBJ2-3; tentative D call: TRBD2 (6 bases). Between the trimmed V and J ends, which lost 6 bases and 6 bases, there was a span of 19 bases. The CDR3 sequence is 15 residues long. Germline CDR1 is MNHNS and CDR2 is SASEGT.